A selection of T cell receptor beta chains follows, all from one sample in a study of shared clonotypes between healthy human individuals. This table comes from immunoSEQ multiplex PCR, and its TCRdb copy is limited to in-frame clones, with some not included. The table shows millions of clones, with approximately 94% occurring only once. Sequencing was carried out using naive CD8+ T cells sorted from blood. The source is a young man in good health. The CDR3 runs from the conserved cysteine through the conserved F or W. D genes are given only for firm matches. The size entry is marked missing in some rows and otherwise reads once, few, many or a size class.

-	TRBJ2-1	TRBV27	TRBD2	TGTGCCAGCAGTAAGGGGACTAGCGGGCCCAATGAGCAGTTCTTC	CASSKGTSGPNEQFF
once	TRBJ2-1	TRBV14	TRBD2	TGTGCCAGCAGCCAAGATGGGGAGGGAATAGGCAATGAGCAGTTCTTC	CASSQDGEGIGNEQFF
-	TRBJ2-2	TRBV6-5	TRBD2	TGTGCCAGCAGTTTAAGCGGGAGGGGCACCGGGGAGCTGTTTTTT	CASSLSGRGTGELFF
once	TRBJ1-3	TRBV13	-	TGTGCCAGCAGCTTGGCGGACAACTCTGGAAACACCATATATTTT	CASSLADNSGNTIYF
once	TRBJ1-2	TRBV4-3	-	TGCGCCAGCAGCCCCCGTATCTTAAACTATGGCTACACCTTC	CASSPRILNYGYTF
-	TRBJ2-3	TRBV5-4	TRBD2	TGTGCCAGCAGCCCTGGACTAGCGGGGGGAGGTGGCACAGATACGCAGTATTTT	CASSPGLAGGGGTDTQYF
-	TRBJ2-5	TRBV27	TRBD1	TGTGCCAGCAGTCCCATAGGGACAGGTCAAGAGACCCAGTACTTC	CASSPIGTGQETQYF
-	TRBJ2-7	TRBV5-4	TRBD2	TGTGCCAGCAGCGTAGGGGCGGGAGAAGACGAGCAGTACTTC	CASSVGAGEDEQYF
-	TRBJ1-2	TRBV6-1	-	TGTGCCAGCAGCCCAGGGATTTCCTATGGCTACACCTTC	CASSPGISYGYTF
-	TRBJ2-7	TRBV11-2	-	TGTGCCAGCAGCTTAATGGCCGGGAACTACGAGCAGTACTTC	CASSLMAGNYEQYF
-	TRBJ2-5	TRBV29-1	-	TGCAGCGTTGAAGCGGGGGCTAGCGGAGAGACCCAGTACTTC	CSVEAGASGETQYF
-	TRBJ2-1	TRBV28	-	TGTGCCACGGGAACCAATGAGCAGTTCTTC	CATGTNEQFF
-	TRBJ1-1	TRBV6-1	-	TGTGCCAGCAGGGACGACCGTTATAATACTGAAGCTTTCTTT	CASRDDRYNTEAFF
-	TRBJ2-7	TRBV6-5	-	TGTGCCAGCAGTCACCCGGAGGAGGGCGATGACGAGCAGTACTTC	CASSHPEEGDDEQYF
-	TRBJ2-7	TRBV28	-	TGTGCCAGCAGTTTACTGCCAGATGGCGAGCAGTACTTC	CASSLLPDGEQYF
once	TRBJ2-7	TRBV11-2	-	TGTGCCAGCAGCTTAGGGGGGGTCTACGAGCAGTACTTC	CASSLGGVYEQYF
once	TRBJ2-1	TRBV7-9	-	TGTGCCAGCAGCACTAGTGAACCGACTAGTAGTATGGCATATGAGCAGTTCTTC	CASSTSEPTSSMAYEQFF
-	TRBJ2-5	TRBV9	-	TGTGCCAGCAGCTCTCCAGGGGGGCAGTGGCAAGAGACCCAGTACTTC	CASSSPGGQWQETQYF
-	TRBJ2-7	TRBV7-2	-	TGTGCCAGCAGTCAGCGGGACGAGCAGTACTTC	CASSQRDEQYF
-	TRBJ1-6	TRBV27	-	TGTGCCAGCAGTTTAGGGGGGCAGAGCTCCTATAATTCACCCCTCCACTTT	CASSLGGQSSYNSPLHF
-	TRBJ2-5	TRBV5-6	TRBD2	TGTGCCAGCAGCTTGAGGGAGCGGGGGGGCCGAGAGACCCAGTACTTC	CASSLRERGGRETQYF
-	TRBJ1-5	TRBV27	-	TGTGCCAGCAGTCCCTTGGGGGCGAGTCCCCACAATCAGCCCCAGCATTTT	CASSPLGASPHNQPQHF
-	TRBJ1-5	TRBV15	-	TGTGCCACCAGCAGAGACGCATGGGAGGGGGATCAGCCCCAGCATTTT	CATSRDAWEGDQPQHF
-	TRBJ2-5	TRBV27	-	TGTGCCAGCAGTTTTATACAGGGAGAGACCCAGTACTTC	CASSFIQGETQYF
-	TRBJ2-7	TRBV2	TRBD2	TGTGCCAGCAGCTATCTAGCGGGGAGCTCCTACGAGCAGTACTTC	CASSYLAGSSYEQYF
-	TRBJ1-1	TRBV9	TRBD1	TGTGCCAGCAGCGGCGGACAGGTCAATAGTGAAGCTTTCTTT	CASSGGQVNSEAFF
-	TRBJ2-7	TRBV5-1	-	TGCGCCAGCAGCTGGGGGGCCTCCTACGAGCAGTACTTC	CASSWGASYEQYF
-	TRBJ2-7	TRBV12-1	-	TGTGCCAGCCCCCTCCCTAGCGCCTACTCCTACGAGCAGTACTTC	CASPLPSAYSYEQYF
-	TRBJ1-3	TRBV7-6	-	TGTGCCAGCAGCTTAGCACAGCAGCACTCTGGAAACACCATATATTTT	CASSLAQQHSGNTIYF
-	TRBJ2-3	TRBV21-1	-	TGTGCCAGCAGCAAAGATCGACAGGCCCCAGATACGCAGTATTTT	CASSKDRQAPDTQYF
-	TRBJ1-2	TRBV19	TRBD1	TGTGCCAGTAGGAACAGGGGGCGGAATGGCTACACCTTC	CASRNRGRNGYTF
-	TRBJ1-3	TRBV30	-	TGTGCCTCAACAGAGGGCGGAAACACCATATATTTT	CASTEGGNTIYF
-	TRBJ2-7	TRBV9	TRBD2	TGTGCCAGCAGCGGGCGGGAGTCGTCTTACGAGCAGTACTTC	CASSGRESSYEQYF
-	TRBJ2-7	TRBV6-6	-	TGTGCCAGCAGTTACTCGGGGGGTTCCTACGAGCAGTACTTC	CASSYSGGSYEQYF
-	TRBJ2-1	TRBV6-5	-	TGTGCCAGCAGTCGGACTCCGAGCTCCTACAATGAGCAGTTCTTC	CASSRTPSSYNEQFF
-	TRBJ1-2	TRBV7-9	-	TGTGCCAGCAGCTTCATTCTGGGTGAATTAGGTGGCTACACCTTC	CASSFILGELGGYTF
-	TRBJ2-7	TRBV28	-	TGTGCCAGCAGTGGGCGGTTGGTAGAGCAGTACTTC	CASSGRLVEQYF
-	TRBJ1-3	TRBV2	-	TGTGCCAGCAGTGAAGGATACGGTTACTCTGGAAACACCATATATTTT	CASSEGYGYSGNTIYF
-	TRBJ2-7	TRBV5-6	TRBD1	TGTGCCAGCAGCTTTGAAGGGACAGGGGGGTACGAGCAGTACTTC	CASSFEGTGGYEQYF
-	TRBJ2-7	TRBV5-6	-	TGTGCCAGCAGCTTGGCCCGGGACATGAGACACGAGCAGTACTTC	CASSLARDMRHEQYF
-	TRBJ2-2	TRBV2	TRBD2	TGTGCCAGCAGTACTAGCGGGTTGGACACCGGGGAGCTGTTTTTT	CASSTSGLDTGELFF
-	TRBJ1-1	TRBV29-1	-	TGCAGCGCTGAAGCCATGAACACTGAAGCTTTCTTT	CSAEAMNTEAFF
-	TRBJ1-4	TRBV11-2	TRBD1	TGTGCCAGCAGCCCAAGGACAGGGGGCCTCAATGAAAAACTGTTTTTT	CASSPRTGGLNEKLFF